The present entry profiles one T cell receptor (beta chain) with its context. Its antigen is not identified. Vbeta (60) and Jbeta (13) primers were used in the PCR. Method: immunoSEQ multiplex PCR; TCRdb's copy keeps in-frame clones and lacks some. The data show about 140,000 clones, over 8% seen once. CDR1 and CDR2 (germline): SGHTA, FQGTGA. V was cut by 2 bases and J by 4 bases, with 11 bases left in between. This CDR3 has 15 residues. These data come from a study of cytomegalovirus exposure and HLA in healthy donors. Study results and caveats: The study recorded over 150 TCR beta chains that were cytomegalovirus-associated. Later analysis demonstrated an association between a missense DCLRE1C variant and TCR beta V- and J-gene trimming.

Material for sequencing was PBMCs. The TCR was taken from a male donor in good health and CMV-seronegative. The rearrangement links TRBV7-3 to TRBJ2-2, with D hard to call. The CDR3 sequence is CASSLVGGGTGELFF. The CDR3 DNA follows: TGTGCCAGCAGCTTAGTGGGTGGCGGCACCGGGGAGCTGTTTTTT.